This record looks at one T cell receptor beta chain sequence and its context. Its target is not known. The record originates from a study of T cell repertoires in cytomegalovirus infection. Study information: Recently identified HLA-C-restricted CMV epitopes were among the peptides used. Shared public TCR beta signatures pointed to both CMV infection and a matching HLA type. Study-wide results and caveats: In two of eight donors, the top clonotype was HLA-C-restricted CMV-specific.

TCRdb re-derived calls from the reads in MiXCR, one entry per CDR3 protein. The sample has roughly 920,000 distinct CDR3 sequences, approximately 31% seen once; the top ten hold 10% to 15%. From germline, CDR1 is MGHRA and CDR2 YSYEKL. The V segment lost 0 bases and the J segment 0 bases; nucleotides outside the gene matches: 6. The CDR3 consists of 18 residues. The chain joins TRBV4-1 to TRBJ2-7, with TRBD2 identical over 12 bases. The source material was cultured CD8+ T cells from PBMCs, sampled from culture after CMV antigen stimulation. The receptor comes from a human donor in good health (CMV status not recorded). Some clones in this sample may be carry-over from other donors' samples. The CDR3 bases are TGCGCCAGCAGCCAAGAAGGACTAGCGGGGTGGAGCTCCTACGAGCAGTACTTC. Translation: CASSQEGLAGWSSYEQYF.